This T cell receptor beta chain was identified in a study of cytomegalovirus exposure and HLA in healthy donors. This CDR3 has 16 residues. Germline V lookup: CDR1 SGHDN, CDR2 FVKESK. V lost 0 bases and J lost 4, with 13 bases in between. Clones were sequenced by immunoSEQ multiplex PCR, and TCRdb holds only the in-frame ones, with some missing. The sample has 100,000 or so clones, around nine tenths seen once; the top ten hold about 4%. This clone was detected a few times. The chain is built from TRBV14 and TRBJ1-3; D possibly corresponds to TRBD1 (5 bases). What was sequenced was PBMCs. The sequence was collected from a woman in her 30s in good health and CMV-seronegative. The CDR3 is CASSQEGRVSGNTIYF. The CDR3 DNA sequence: TGTGCCAGCAGCCAAGAGGGCAGGGTATCCGGAAACACCATATATTTT.